The TCR beta chain under discussion was sequenced for a study of blood T cell repertoires in COVID-19. Study at large: The study drew acute and convalescent COVID-19 samples from the United States, Italy and Spain. PBMCs, B-cell-depleted T cells, or T cells provided the cDNA or gDNA that made up the material.

In the study's own analysis: Scientists estimated how many nucleated cells there were by amplifying reference gene primers. Produced via immunoSEQ multiplex PCR; TCRdb's table is partial and in-frame only. V and J calls and clone size are given by that table; D and trimming were obtained from the DNA. The sample has approximately 170,000 clones; 65% to 85% are singletons. The CDR3 has 15 amino acids. The trim removed 4 bases at V and 4 bases at J, leaving 6 bases unmatched. Looked up from germline, CDR1 is LNHNV and CDR2 is YYDKDF (reference sequence). Material: peripheral blood. The V gene is TRBV15, the J gene TRBJ2-7; the match to TRBD1 covers 11 bases. This receptor was identified in a man aged 55 to 69 with active or convalescent COVID-19. CDR3 region: CATSKDRGLSYEQYF. For the CDR3, the DNA is TGTGCCACCAGCAAGGACAGGGGGCTATCTTACGAGCAGTACTTC.